This TCR beta chain emerged from a study of beta chain features in type 1 diabetes (dated by TCRdb to between 2018 and 2020). Concerning the study at large: No differences in mean age, gender distribution, total cell number or subset yield were found between patients and healthy donors. Across all samples, fewer than 110,000,000 sorted cells were examined, and cell number per subset correlated strongly with RNA yield. The study compared the TCRB repertoires of sorted circulating CD4+ T cell subsets in recently diagnosed type 1 diabetes patients with those in matched healthy donors. Regulatory and stem cell-like memory subsets were isolated from only 8 patients and roughly eight healthy donors, whereas naive and central memory subsets came from all 30 or so donors.

The entire isolated RNA was reverse transcribed using the High Capacity cDNA Reverse Transcription Kit, and thus expressed TCRB transcripts were sequenced. Deep immunoSEQ sequencing was applied to naive, central memory and regulatory T cell samples, giving an average of about 3.7 million total reads per sample. After sorted cells were lysed in RLT buffer, RNA was extracted with DNase-treated RNeasy Micro or Mini kits, with the choice depending on cell number. Each cell subset was processed separately to prevent cross-contamination, with patient and healthy donor samples processed together. TCRB sequences were amplified from cDNA with the immunoSEQ multiplex PCR, producing 87-bp fragments spanning the CDR3 region. The amplicons were sequenced using the Illumina HiSeq platform. As for how the authors treated the data: PCR bias was computationally corrected using synthetic template baselines, reads within Hamming distance 2 were collapsed, and singletons that could not be merged were discarded. Reads were aligned against IMGT to assign V, D and J genes, CDR3 length and insertions or deletions at six rearrangement sites. Within each subset, clonotype counts were normalized to sorted cell number, and only after that were true diversity and Gini coefficients computed with the tcR R package. Repertoire sharing was quantified using the overlap coefficient calculated on TCRB nucleotide sequences. Out-of-frame TCRB sequences from naive cells were analyzed to stand in for the pre-selection repertoire. TCRdb stores this immuneACCESS table with in-frame sequences only. Part of the clones is absent; in the studies checked, under half of the shortfall reflects unresolved V genes, and no reason is known for the rest. For V, J and clone size, that table is used; D and trimming come from the DNA. This sample holds 300,000 or so clones; 13% to 15% were observed only once. Less than 0.02% of the sample belongs to the ten largest clones.

Counted from cysteine to phenylalanine, this CDR3 has 16 amino acids. Only the CDR3 part of the read is kept: 48 bases, read in frame from the first base. Here V drops 4 bases and J drops 2 bases, and the junction holds 6 bases not matched to any gene. Looking up the germline V gene yields CDR1 MGHDK and CDR2 SYGVNS. Results the study describes overall, beyond this receptor: Type 1 diabetes patients showed a moderate but significant shortening of TCRB CDR3 length in all four CD4+ subsets. At VDJ recombination sites, type 1 diabetes patients had fewer insertions and more deleted nucleotides, which implies abnormalities in thymic rearrangement. The naive, central memory and regulatory TCRB repertoires appeared to resemble one another more closely among patients than among healthy donors. HLA sub-analyses involved small numbers of individuals, so any influence of HLA type on TCRB rearrangement remained unresolved. Shorter templates might be favored by PCR, yet because patient and control samples were amplified and corrected together, any such skew would affect both groups equally. Because cDNA was sequenced instead of genomic DNA, highly expressing activated cells could be over-represented, though the groups showed no difference in activation or CD3 levels.

From each donor, a single peripheral blood sample of around 120 mL on average was drawn into heparinised tubes. Using a panel that included CD45RO, CCR7, CD25, CD127, CD95 and CD27, naive, central memory, regulatory and stem cell-like memory CD4+ T cells were sorted on a BD FACSAria II. Every sorted population had a purity above 95%. PBMCs were isolated right away by Lymphoprep density gradient centrifugation and were stained directly, without culture. So that batch effects would be minimized, each experiment stained and sorted samples in pairs, pairing one healthy donor with one patient. This clone was detected a few times. The target of this receptor is not known. No much larger clone exists at a distance of one base, and base qualities are not known.

The sequence links TRBV25-1 to TRBJ1-2; 11 bases in the junction line up with TRBD1. This clonotype was obtained from a man aged 25-40 years with type 1 diabetes. The sequencing input was naive CD4+ T cells from blood. In the paper's terms, the cell subset or site label means: true naive CD4+ T cells. DNA sequence: TGTGCCAGCAGTGCGCCGGGACAGGGGGAAAACTATGGCTACACCTTC. Translated, it reads CASSAPGQGENYGYTF.